This TCR beta chain appears in the sequencing data of a study of T cell responses to AZD1222 COVID-19 vaccine. Study observations and caveats: Repertoire collection took place solely once the T cell response had peaked. White British ancestry dominated among donors, who included more females, and clonal diversity was possibly underestimated. Spike was spanned by vaccine-associated CD4 TCRs, with dominance at 160-218 and 743-854. After two AZD1222 doses, spike-specific TCR breadth and depth rose versus day 0.

Comment on this clone: What it recognizes is unknown.

Trimming shortened V by 6 bases and J by 0 bases, and 11 bases separated the two germline ends. The CDR3 has 15 residues. Germline values: CDR1 MDHEN, CDR2 SYDVKM. Generated by immunoSEQ multiplex PCR, the TCRdb table keeps only in-frame clones and is missing some. Altogether 100,000 to 150,000 clones are present, around nine tenths being singletons, with the ten largest covering 6% to 8.5%. The sample in question was peripheral blood, obtained 28 days after the second AZD1222 dose. The chain is built from TRBV28 and TRBJ1-4; D is possibly TRBD1 (5 bases). The clonotype was recovered from an adult who received the AZD1222 COVID-19 vaccine. The CDR3 loop reads CASSQGPTTNEKLFF. In nucleotides, the CDR3 is TGTGCCAGCAGCCAGGGCCCTACAACTAATGAAAAACTGTTTTTT.